This T cell receptor beta chain was profiled in a study of identical twins. The CDR3 spans 14 residues. Deletions cut 6 bases from V and 2 bases from J, with 13 bases between. TCRdb itself ran the 5' RACE reads through MiXCR, one entry per CDR3 protein. The table lists around 250,000 distinct CDR3 sequences, roughly 12% of them singletons. This sample was shared with a second study, whose subject was yellow fever vaccine responses in identical twins. That source reports: A vaccine T cell response that seemed partly convergent and partly personalized was reported in twins.

The sequence was obtained from a woman younger than 35 in good health. The chain couples TRBV12-3 or TRBV12-4 to TRBJ1-1; D ambiguous. The sequenced sample consisted of memory (CD45RO+) T cells sorted from blood. The DNA for the CDR3 is TGTGCCAGCAGCAAAGAGGGAGGAAACACTGAAGCTTTCTTT. It encodes CASSKEGGNTEAFF.